These 23 T cell receptor beta chains originate from one sample sequenced in a study of shared clonotypes between healthy human individuals. Sequencing was performed with immunoSEQ multiplex PCR; in TCRdb, only in-frame clones are kept and a portion is missing. Of millions of clones detected, 95% appear once; the ten largest clones hold about 0.13%. Sequenced: naive CD4+ T cells sorted from blood. Subset indicated: CD45RA+ positively selected. These receptors came from a man between 18 and 29 years old in good health.

V usage is TRBV2 and J usage is TRBJ2-7; 13 bases line up with TRBD2. J was trimmed by 7 bases and V by 5 bases; bases with no gene match: 5. This CDR3 is 14 amino acids long. CDR1 is SNHLY and CDR2 is FYNNEI in the germline V gene. CDR3 loop: CASSPRTSGGEQYF. The CDR3 DNA follows: TGTGCCAGCAGTCCCCGGACTAGCGGGGGAGAGCAGTACTTC.

Remarks on this clone: The sample holds other DNA sequences that translate to the same CDR3. V is TRBV6-5 and J is TRBJ2-3; weak D call: TRBD2 (5 bases). Germline CDR1 reads MNHEY; CDR2 reads SVGAGI. Trimming shortened V by 2 bases and J by 0 bases, and 9 bases separated the two germline ends. The CDR3 consists of 15 residues. CDR3 sequence: CASSYVGGSTDTQYF. Here the CDR3 DNA reads TGTGCCAGCAGTTACGTGGGCGGGAGCACAGATACGCAGTATTTT.

Comments on this clone: This sample includes further DNA sequences coding for the same CDR3. CDR3 in DNA: TGTGCCTGGAGTCGGCGCGGAAACACTGAAGCTTTCTTT. It is translated as CAWSRRGNTEAFF. The rearrangement links TRBV30 to TRBJ1-1; D remains ambiguous. This CDR3 comprises 13 residues. Trimming removed 2 bases at V and 2 bases at J, with 9 bases between. CDR1 is GTSNPN, CDR2 SVGIG, per germline (reference sequence).

This rearrangement joins TRBV2 to TRBJ2-3; 8 positions agree with TRBD2. Germline trimming cut 9 bases from V and 0 bases from J; bases unmatched to any gene: 14. Germline V gene lookup returns CDR1 SNHLY and CDR2 FYNNEI. The CDR3 consists of 17 residues. CDR3 sequence (DNA): TGTGCCAGGGGCCTTGCGGGGGGCTCCCTAAGCACAGATACGCAGTATTTT. Translating it yields CARGLAGGSLSTDTQYF.

V gene TRBV6-4 combines with J gene TRBJ2-5; D is uncertain. Per the germline V gene, CDR1 is MRHNA and CDR2 is SNTAGT. Trimming shortened V by 0 bases and J by 5 bases, and 28 bases separated the two germline ends. This CDR3 is 20 amino acids long. The CDR3 nucleotides read TGTGCCAGCAGTGACTCGAAAATTCTAGGTCGCACAAGAGACCGTGAGACCCAGTACTTC. It encodes CASSDSKILGRTRDRETQYF.

This chain connects TRBV29-1 to TRBJ1-5; the D is unclear. V lost 4 bases to trimming and J lost 0 bases, with 7 bases between them. Germline CDR1 reads SQVTM; CDR2 reads ANQGSEA. The CDR3 spans 13 residues. CDR3 in DNA: TGCAGCGTTGGGCGGTATAGCAATCAGCCCCAGCATTTT. The encoded protein is CSVGRYSNQPQHF.

This chain connects TRBV5-1 to TRBJ2-3; 9 bases are a match to TRBD2. Trimming took 1 base from V and 6 from J; bases not matched to a gene: 6. This CDR3 has 15 residues. Germline CDR1 is SGHRS and CDR2 is YFSETQ. In DNA, the CDR3 is TGCGCCAGCAGCTTGAGTTTAGCGGGAGTGGATACGCAGTATTTT. It yields the protein CASSLSLAGVDTQYF.

The rearrangement uses TRBV29-1 and TRBJ2-7, with unresolved D. The V gene lost 4 bases and the J gene lost 5 bases, with 12 bases spanning the gap. CDR3 length: 12 amino acids. The V gene's germline CDR1 is SQVTM and CDR2 ANQGSEA. This CDR3 reads CSVGENRDEQYF. The CDR3 DNA follows: TGCAGCGTTGGAGAGAACCGGGACGAGCAGTACTTC.

Concerning this clone: The sample holds other DNA sequences that translate to the same CDR3. The CDR3 loop is CASSSGVSTDTQYF. The DNA of the CDR3 is TGCGCCAGCAGCTCGGGAGTTAGCACAGATACGCAGTATTTT. The chain carries TRBV5-1 and TRBJ2-3; D may be TRBD2 (6 bases). The CDR3 loop spans 14 amino acids. Germline V gene data show CDR1 as SGHRS and CDR2 as YFSETQ. Trimming removed 3 bases at V and 0 bases at J, with 8 bases between. The whole variable domain, remainder taken from reference TRBV5-1 and TRBJ2-3, is KAGVTQTPRYLIKTRGQQVTLSCSPISGHRSVSWYQQTPGQGLQFLFEYFSETQRNKGNFPGRFSGRQFSNSRSEMNVSTLELGDSALYLCASSSGVSTDTQYFGPGTRLTVL.

V and J are TRBV7-2 and TRBJ1-5; tentative D call: TRBD1 (5 bases). The CDR3 covers 15 residues. Germline CDR1 is SGHTA and CDR2 is FQGNSA. The V end lost 5 bases, the J end lost 1 base, and 12 bases lay between the germline ends. The CDR3 here is CASSVVGDSNQPQHF. The CDR3 DNA reads TGTGCCAGCAGCGTCGTTGGGGACAGCAATCAGCCCCAGCATTTT. The full variable domain, completed using reference TRBV7-2 and TRBJ1-5, is GAGVSQSPSNKVTEKGKDVELRCDPISGHTALYWYRQSLGQGLEFLIYFQGNSAPDKSGLPSDRFSAERTGGSVSTLTIQRTQQEDSAVYLCASSVVGDSNQPQHFGDGTRLSIL.

The V and J genes are TRBV28 and TRBJ1-4; TRBD1 agrees at 10 bases. The CDR3 covers 14 residues. Germline V gene data show CDR1 as MDHEN and CDR2 as SYDVKM. Unmatched junction bases numbered 6, after V lost 8 bases and J lost 6 bases. The CDR3 nucleotides read TGTGCCAGCTCCTCGGGACAGGGGCATGAAAAACTGTTTTTT. This gives the protein CASSSGQGHEKLFF.

The chain is built from TRBV6-5 and TRBJ1-6; D gene ambiguous. The germline CDR1 and CDR2 sequences are MNHEY and SVGAGI. Between the trimmed V and J ends, which lost 6 bases and 2 bases, there was a span of 11 bases. This CDR3 comprises 15 residues. As DNA, the CDR3 is TGTGCCAGCAGGCCGAGTGGCACCTATAATTCACCCCTCCACTTT. Its protein is CASRPSGTYNSPLHF.

This clone came up once. The chain couples TRBV10-1 to TRBJ1-1; D perhaps matches TRBD1 (5 bases). Germline values: CDR1 WNHNN, CDR2 SYGVQD (reference sequence). V lost 0 bases, J lost 8 bases, and 10 bases lay in between. This CDR3 has 13 residues. CDR3 in DNA: TGCGCCAGCAGTGAGTCGGGGGGACGGGAAGCTTTCTTT. Protein: CASSESGGREAFF.

The V and J genes are TRBV5-1 and TRBJ2-7; the D gene is possibly TRBD2 (5 bases). Trimming left V 6 bases short and J 5 bases short, with 18 bases between. The germline V gene encodes CDR1 SGHRS and CDR2 YFSETQ. The CDR3 runs to 14 residues. The CDR3 DNA is TGCGCCAGCAATGAGAAAGGAGGCCCAGACGAGCAGTACTTC. Translating it yields CASNEKGGPDEQYF.

V usage is TRBV7-3 and J usage is TRBJ2-3; D gene unclear. The length of the CDR3 is 15 residues. The V and J ends lost 5 bases and 4 bases respectively, with 16 bases between them. CDR1 and CDR2 (germline): SGHTA, FQGTGA. The CDR3 region has the DNA TGTGCCAGCAGCCGATCAGCCCCGACGGCAGATACGCAGTATTTT. Encoded protein: CASSRSAPTADTQYF.

The chain joins TRBV13 to TRBJ2-4; 11 positions match TRBD2. CDR3 length: 13 residues. The V gene's germline CDR1 is PRHDT and CDR2 FYEKMQ (reference sequence). The ends lost 6 bases at V and 11 bases at J; junction bases unmatched: 6. In nucleotides, the CDR3 is TGTGCCAGCAGTGGGCTAGCGGGGGGCGTTCAGTACTTC. The encoded protein is CASSGLAGGVQYF.

The CDR3 bases are TGCGCCAGGAACCGCTACGAGCAGTACTTC. This encodes CARNRYEQYF. The chain has TRBV5-1 and TRBJ2-7, with D hard to call. CDR1 and CDR2 from the germline V gene are SGHRS and YFSETQ. This CDR3 spans 10 amino acids. V was shortened by 8 bases and J by 3 bases, with 6 bases between the two germline ends.

In regard to this clone: This sequence may be a read error, since a much larger clone differs from it by one base. The same CDR3 also results from other DNA sequences found in this sample. V and J are TRBV10-3 and TRBJ2-7; the match to TRBD2 covers 10 bases. This CDR3 has 15 residues. The J segment lost 7 bases and the V segment lost 5 bases, leaving 11 bases of the junction unmatched. The germline gives CDR1 ENHRY, CDR2 SYGVKD. CDR3 DNA: TGTGCCATCAGTCCCGCGGGGACTAGCGAGTTGGAGCAGTACTTC. Protein sequence: CAISPAGTSELEQYF.

This sequence joins TRBV2 and TRBJ1-6; 7 nucleotides align to TRBD1. Trimming took 5 bases from V and 7 from J; bases not matched to a gene: 14. The CDR3 is made up of 17 amino acids. Germline V gene data show CDR1 as SNHLY and CDR2 as FYNNEI. CDR3 nucleotides: TGTGCCAGCAGTTACCTATCAGGACAGGCTAACAATTCACCCCTCCACTTT. This encodes CASSYLSGQANNSPLHF.

The chain is built from TRBV29-1 and TRBJ2-3; D uncertain. CDR3 length: 12 amino acids. Per the germline V gene, CDR1 is SQVTM and CDR2 is ANQGSEA. The V gene lost 7 bases and the J gene lost 1 base, with 9 bases spanning the gap. In nucleotides, the CDR3 is TGCAGCGGGGCCTCTGGCACAGATACGCAGTATTTT. Protein: CSGASGTDTQYF.

V and J are TRBV6-1 and TRBJ1-5; no definite D call. The ends were cut back, 8 bases at V and 0 bases at J, with 11 bases in the middle. Germline V gene data show CDR1 as MNHNS and CDR2 as SASEGT. This CDR3 is built from 14 residues. The DNA for the CDR3 is TGTGCCAGCGGCACAACTTTTAGCAATCAGCCCCAGCATTTT. Translated: CASGTTFSNQPQHF.

Comments on this clone: Other DNA sequences from this sample encode an identical CDR3 as well. The chain couples TRBV5-6 to TRBJ1-5; a weak D match, TRBD1 (5 bases). Germline CDR1 and CDR2: SGHDT and YYEEEE. Trimming cost V 3 bases and J 5 bases, with 9 bases left between them. The CDR3 covers 13 residues. CDR3 in DNA: TGTGCCAGCAGCTCCGACAGAGATCAGCCCCAGCATTTT. It encodes CASSSDRDQPQHF.

The chain couples TRBV12-2 to TRBJ2-7; the table names TRBD1, a call not compared with the DNA. TRBV12-2 is tagged as a pseudogene. The CDR3 spans 11 residues. The CDR3: CASRQIDEQYF. As DNA, the CDR3 is TGTGCAAGTCGCCAGATTGACGAGCAGTACTTC.